This T cell receptor beta chain was identified during a study of blood T cell repertoires in COVID-19. How the authors handled the data: Researchers report that nucleated cell counts were estimated from reference gene primer amplification. Repertoires were generated with immunoSEQ multiplex PCR, while TCRdb's copy carries only in-frame clones and drops some. V and J calls and clone size follow that table, whereas D and trimming were derived from the DNA. The data show roughly 250,000 clones, about 91% seen once. Trimming cost V 3 bases and J 4 bases, with 15 bases left between them. Per germline, CDR1 KGHSH and CDR2 LQKENI. This CDR3 is 16 amino acids long. Recruits, aged about 18 to 95 years, lived in under 25 US areas.

What was sequenced was PBMCs or T cells enriched from blood (not recorded which). This clonotype originated in a woman in her thirties or forties with acute COVID-19. V and J are TRBV18 and TRBJ2-2; D not certain. CDR3 DNA sequence: TGTGCCAGCTCACCCCAAGGCACAGCTTTCACCGGGGAGCTGTTTTTT. The encoded protein is CASSPQGTAFTGELFF.